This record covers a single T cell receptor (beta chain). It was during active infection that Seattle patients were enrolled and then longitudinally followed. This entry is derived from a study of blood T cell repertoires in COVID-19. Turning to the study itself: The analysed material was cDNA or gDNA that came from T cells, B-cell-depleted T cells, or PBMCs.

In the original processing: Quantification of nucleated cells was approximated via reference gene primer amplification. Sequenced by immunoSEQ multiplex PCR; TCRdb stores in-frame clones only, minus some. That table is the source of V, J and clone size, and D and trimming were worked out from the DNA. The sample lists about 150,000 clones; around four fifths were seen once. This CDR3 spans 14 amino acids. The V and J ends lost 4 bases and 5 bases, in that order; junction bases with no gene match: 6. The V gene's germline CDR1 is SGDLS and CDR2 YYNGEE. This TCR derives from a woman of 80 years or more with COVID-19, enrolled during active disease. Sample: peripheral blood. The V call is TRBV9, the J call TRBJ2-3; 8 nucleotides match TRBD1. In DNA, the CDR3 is TGTGCCAGCAGCTCACAGGGGGGCGGAGATACGCAGTATTTT. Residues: CASSSQGGGDTQYF.